This T cell receptor beta chain appears in the sequencing data of a study of CD8+ T cells in alopecia areata. Germline CDR1 PRHDT, CDR2 FYEKMQ (reference sequence). The CDR3 sequence is 15 residues long. V lost 4 bases and J lost 2, with 11 bases in between. This clone came up a few times. Extracted RNA was reverse transcribed, and the resulting cDNA served as sequencing template. The method was immunoSEQ multiplex PCR; TCRdb's version includes in-frame clones alone and lacks a portion of them. Here the sample spans roughly 150,000 clones, about 51% being singletons. The receptor comes from a human donor with alopecia areata. The chain links TRBV13 to TRBJ2-2, with D possibly being TRBD1 (6 bases). Sequencing used CD8+ T cells sorted from blood, obtained at week 0. The CDR3 spells CASSSGTLNTGELFF. The CDR3 nucleotides are TGTGCCAGCAGCTCTGGGACACTTAACACCGGGGAGCTGTTTTTT.